The 21 T cell receptor beta chains below come from one sample, sequenced in a study of T cell repertoires in cytomegalovirus infection. The antigens for these receptors are not known. TCRdb fed the reads into MiXCR, producing one record per CDR3 protein. This sample has about 470,000 distinct CDR3 sequences; approximately 42% occur once, and the top ten carry about 39%. The sequencing used cultured PBMCs, collected from culture after CMV antigen stimulation. The source is a human donor in good health (CMV status not recorded). Some clones in this sample may be carry-over from other donors' samples.

This clonotype has just a few counts. CDR3 protein: CASSPGTGEGEQYF. As DNA, the CDR3 is TGTGCCAGCAGCCCCGGGACAGGGGAAGGCGAGCAGTACTTC. The chain joins TRBV7-6 to TRBJ2-7, with 10 bases that match TRBD1. This CDR3 comprises 14 residues. Trimming at V came to 5 bases and at J to 6 bases, leaving 7 bases not matched to a gene. Germline V gene data show CDR1 as SGHVS and CDR2 as FNYEAQ.

This clonotype was found a few times. This sequence joins TRBV12-3 or TRBV12-4 and TRBJ2-5, with D possibly matching TRBD2 (5 bases). V was shortened by 5 bases and J by 7 bases, with 17 bases between the two germline ends. The CDR3 has 14 amino acids. CDR3 sequence (DNA): TGTGCCAGCAGTGGATTGCGGGCCTCCGTGACCCAGTACTTC. Protein sequence: CASSGLRASVTQYF.

This clonotype was found a few times. This sequence joins TRBV12-3 or TRBV12-4 and TRBJ2-7; D unclear. The CDR3 runs to 14 residues. V gave up 1 base and J gave up 5 bases, with 12 bases separating them. The CDR3 nucleotides are TGTGCCAGCAGTTTAGGGGCTTCGGACCACGAGCAGTACTTC. It specifies CASSLGASDHEQYF.

The chain recombines TRBV2 with TRBJ2-3; 11 bases line up with TRBD2. From germline, CDR1 is SNHLY and CDR2 FYNNEI. There are 15 residues in the CDR3. The ends lost 1 base at V and 9 bases at J; junction bases unmatched: 6. In nucleotides, the CDR3 is TGTGCCAGCAGTGAAGGTCTGACTAGCGGGGTGACGCAGTATTTT. Translated, it gives CASSEGLTSGVTQYF.

The rearrangement joins TRBV29-1 to TRBJ1-1; D perhaps matches TRBD1 (5 bases). CDR3 length: 15 amino acids. With 2 bases removed from V and 1 base from J, the gap between germline ends came to 14 bases. The germline CDR1 and CDR2 sequences are SQVTM and ANQGSEA. The CDR3, as DNA: TGCAGCGTTGAAACAGGCCGCCACACGAACACTGAAGCTTTCTTT. Its protein product is CSVETGRHTNTEAFF.

This clonotype was recorded a few times. The V call is TRBV7-2, the J call TRBJ1-5; D unresolved. CDR3 length: 13 residues. V was trimmed by 3 bases and J by 3 bases, leaving 6 bases between them. Germline V CDR1 and CDR2: SGHTA, FQGNSA. CDR3 region: CASSFYNNQPQHF. The CDR3 DNA sequence: TGTGCCAGCAGCTTTTATAACAATCAGCCCCAGCATTTT.

The chain couples TRBV27 to TRBJ2-7; D is ambiguous. Germline CDR1 MNHEY, CDR2 SMNVEV (reference sequence). There are 13 residues in the CDR3. V lost 5 bases and J 6 bases, leaving 14 bases between the germline ends. CDR3: CASSPTGYREQYF. In nucleotides, the CDR3 is TGTGCCAGCAGTCCGACTGGTTACCGCGAGCAGTACTTC.

This clonotype occurred a few times. The chain links TRBV6-1 to TRBJ2-3; D not resolved. Trimming stripped 8 bases from V and 3 bases from J, with 24 bases between. The CDR3 has 17 amino acids. Germline loops: CDR1 MNHNS, CDR2 SASEGT. DNA for the CDR3: TGTGCCAGCCCAACAAGCTGGGCAGATAGAGTTACAGATACGCAGTATTTT. Its protein product is CASPTSWADRVTDTQYF.

The J gene is TRBJ2-3, the V gene TRBV28; maybe TRBD1 (5 bases). Germline CDR1 is MDHEN and CDR2 is SYDVKM. V was trimmed by 5 bases and J by 3 bases, leaving 9 bases between them. The CDR3 has 13 amino acids. The CDR3 loop is CASSLQETDTQYF. The CDR3 region has the DNA TGTGCCAGCAGTCTACAGGAAACAGATACGCAGTATTTT.

The sample holds a few counts of this clonotype. The chain carries TRBV28 and TRBJ1-5, with 7 positions matching TRBD1. Trimming removed 1 base from V and 4 bases from J; junction bases left unmatched: 7. The CDR3 runs 16 residues. Germline-derived CDR1 and CDR2 are MDHEN and SYDVKM. The CDR3 DNA reads TGTGCCAGCAGTTTATTCTGGACAGGAGGAAATCAGCCCCAGCATTTT. Translated: CASSLFWTGGNQPQHF.

The V and J genes are TRBV10-3 and TRBJ2-1; TRBD2 matches 8 bases. Germline CDR1 reads ENHRY; CDR2 reads SYGVKD. Trimming at V came to 7 bases and at J to 3 bases, leaving 17 bases not matched to a gene. CDR3 size: 18 residues. The CDR3 region is CAITNLAGSAGGYNEQFF. The DNA of the CDR3 is TGTGCCATCACCAACCTAGCGGGTTCCGCTGGGGGCTACAATGAGCAGTTCTTC.

The genes are TRBV6-5 and TRBJ1-1; the match to TRBD1 covers 7 bases. Losses at the gene ends were 8 bases for V and 0 bases for J; bases not matched to a gene: 9. Germline CDR1 and CDR2: MNHEY and SVGAGI. This CDR3 has 15 residues. The CDR3 loop reads CASRRDRGMNTEAFF. CDR3 DNA: TGTGCCAGCCGCCGGGACAGAGGAATGAACACTGAAGCTTTCTTT.

This clonotype came up a few times. The rearrangement joins TRBV10-3 to TRBJ2-7; tentative D call: TRBD1 (6 bases). The CDR3 sequence is 15 residues long. The germline gives CDR1 ENHRY, CDR2 SYGVKD. V gave up 0 bases and J gave up 2 bases, with 11 bases separating them. CDR3 region: CAISESAGDPYEQYF. The CDR3 nucleotides read TGTGCCATCAGTGAGTCGGCAGGGGATCCCTACGAGCAGTACTTC.

This clonotype was seen more than once but under ten times. V and J are TRBV5-4 and TRBJ2-2; TRBD2 matches at 9 bases. Germline CDR1 and CDR2: SGHNT and YYREEE (reference sequence). Trimming took 4 bases from V and 1 from J; bases not matched to a gene: 8. The CDR3 is 17 amino acids. The DNA for the CDR3 is TGTGCCAGCAGCCGAGGTCCTAGCGGGAAGAACACCGGGGAGCTGTTTTTT. It yields the protein CASSRGPSGKNTGELFF.

This clonotype was picked up one time. The V gene is TRBV12-3 or TRBV12-4, the J gene TRBJ2-7; D may correspond to TRBD1 or TRBD2 (6 bases each). The CDR3 loop spans 12 amino acids. Trimming pared 6 bases from V and 6 bases from J, leaving 12 bases between. The CDR3 sequence: CASRGAGSEQYF. The CDR3 coding sequence is TGTGCCAGCAGGGGGGCGGGGTCCGAGCAGTACTTC.

This clonotype was counted many times. This chain uses TRBV7-2 with TRBJ2-7; the D is unclear. Per germline, CDR1 SGHTA and CDR2 FQGNSA. With 0 bases removed from V and 2 bases from J, the gap between germline ends came to 8 bases. There are 14 residues in the CDR3. For the CDR3, the DNA is TGTGCCAGCAGCTTAGCGGCCACCACCTACGAGCAGTACTTC. This gives the protein CASSLAATTYEQYF.

This clonotype was detected only a few times. V usage is TRBV11-3 and J usage is TRBJ2-7; D is possibly TRBD1 or TRBD2 (5 bases each). This CDR3 has 16 residues. Trimming took 7 bases from V and 5 from J, leaving 24 bases between them. CDR1 is SGHNT and CDR2 is YENEEA in the germline V gene. CDR3 protein: CASTKNVRQGENEQYF. The DNA for the CDR3 is TGTGCCAGCACCAAAAATGTACGGCAGGGAGAGAACGAGCAGTACTTC.

This clonotype was seen more than once but under ten times. CDR3 in DNA: TGTGCCAGCAGCTCCCGTGAGGGGTACGAGCAGTACTTC. As protein: CASSSREGYEQYF. The chain combines TRBV7-2 with TRBJ2-7; D is possibly TRBD1 or TRBD2 (5 bases each). V lost 4 bases and J 4 bases, leaving 11 bases between the germline ends. The CDR3 is 13 residues long. Germline V gene data show CDR1 as SGHTA and CDR2 as FQGNSA.

V is TRBV5-4 and J is TRBJ2-7, with TRBD2 identical over 8 bases. The germline gives CDR1 SGHNT, CDR2 YYREEE (reference sequence). The CDR3 loop spans 16 amino acids. V lost 3 bases, J lost 2 bases, and 10 bases stayed unmatched. CDR3 nucleotides: TGTGCCAGCAGCTACTACCAGGTAGCGGGAACCTACGAGCAGTACTTC. Translation gives CASSYYQVAGTYEQYF.

The V gene is TRBV12-3 or TRBV12-4, the J gene TRBJ1-2; the D is unclear. This CDR3 is 13 amino acids long. Trimming pared 7 bases from V and 1 base from J, leaving 10 bases between. CDR3 loop: CASNQDFNYGYTF. In DNA, the CDR3 is TGTGCCAGCAACCAGGACTTTAACTATGGCTACACCTTC.

This clonotype appeared a few times. The DNA for the CDR3 is TGTGCCAGCAGCTTAGGCCAAGCGGGGTTGGCCGGGGAGCTGTTTTTT. The encoded protein is CASSLGQAGLAGELFF. This chain joins TRBV7-2 and TRBJ2-2, with 7 positions matching TRBD2. With V trimmed by 1 base and J by 6 bases, 8 bases remained unmatched. Germline V CDR1 and CDR2: SGHTA, FQGNSA. The CDR3 length is 16 residues. The entire variable domain, with the rest obtained from reference TRBV7-2 and TRBJ2-2, is as follows: GAGVSQSPSNKVTEKGKDVELRCDPISGHTALYWYRQSLGQGLEFLIYFQGNSAPDKSGLPSDRFSAERTGGSVSTLTIQRTQQEDSAVYLCASSLGQAGLAGELFFGEGSRLTVL.